This entry describes one T cell receptor beta chain. This record belongs to a study of blood T cell repertoires in COVID-19. Study in general: T cells, B-cell-depleted T cells, or PBMCs supplied cDNA or gDNA.

This CDR3 has 17 amino acids. The ends were cut back, 6 bases at V and 0 bases at J, with 20 bases in the middle. Germline V gene lookup returns CDR1 MNHEY and CDR2 SVGEGT. Sequencing used immunoSEQ multiplex PCR; TCRdb keeps in-frame clones, though not all of them. The table has around 94,000 clones, over 65% seen once. This chain links TRBV6-2 or TRBV6-3 with TRBJ1-1, with D possibly TRBD1 on 6 matching bases. This sequence originates from a human donor in a cohort sampled during active COVID-19. Specimen: peripheral blood. The CDR3 nucleotides are TGTGCCAGCAGCCCATGGACGGACAGCTATTTGAACACTGAAGCTTTCTTT. Translated, it gives CASSPWTDSYLNTEAFF.